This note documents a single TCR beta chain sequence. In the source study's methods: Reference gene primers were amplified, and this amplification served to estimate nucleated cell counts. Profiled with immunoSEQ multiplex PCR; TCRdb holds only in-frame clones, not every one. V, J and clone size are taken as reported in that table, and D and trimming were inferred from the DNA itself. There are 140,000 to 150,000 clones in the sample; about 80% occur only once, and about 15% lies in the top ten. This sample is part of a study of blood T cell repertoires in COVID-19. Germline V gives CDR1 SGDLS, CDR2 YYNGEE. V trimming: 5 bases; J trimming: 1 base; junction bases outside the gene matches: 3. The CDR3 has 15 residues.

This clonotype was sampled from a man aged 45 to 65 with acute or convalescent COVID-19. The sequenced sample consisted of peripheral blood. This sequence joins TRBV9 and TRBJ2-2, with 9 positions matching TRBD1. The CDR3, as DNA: TGTGCCAGCAGTGTGGGACAGGGGAACACCGGGGAGCTGTTTTTT. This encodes CASSVGQGNTGELFF. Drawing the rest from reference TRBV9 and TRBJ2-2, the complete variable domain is DSGVTQTPKHLITATGQRVTLRCSPRSGDLSVYWYQQSLDQGLQFLIQYYNGEERAKGNILERFSAQQFPDLHSELNLSSLELGDSALYFCASSVGQGNTGELFFGEGSRLTVL.